Following are 15 T cell receptor beta chains from one sample sequenced in a study of CD8 T cells in ankylosing spondylitis. For these receptors, no antigen is known. TCRdb independently ran MiXCR on the 5' RACE reads; one entry per CDR3 protein. The sample has about 510,000 distinct CDR3 sequences, approximately 5% seen once; the top ten hold under 4.5%. General observations from the study: Ankylosing spondylitis blood appeared to be characterized by a TCR beta motif of roughly eight highly homologous variants.

The sample taken for sequencing was blood, either unsorted or a sorted T cell fraction (not recorded which). The receptors shown here come from a male donor with ankylosing spondylitis.

This clonotype was seen many times. The rearrangement joins TRBV12-3 or TRBV12-4 to TRBJ1-5; TRBD1 is a possible D gene (5 bases). The CDR3 contains 16 residues. V gave up 5 bases and J gave up 5 bases, with 19 bases separating them. CDR3 DNA: TGTGCCAGCAGTAGCCGAGGGGCTAGGTTTTATCAGCCCCAGCATTTT. The encoded protein is CASSSRGARFYQPQHF.

This clonotype was seen many times. The chain employs TRBV6-1 and TRBJ2-3; D is possibly TRBD1 (5 bases). The CDR3 loop spans 15 amino acids. Germline V gene lookup returns CDR1 MNHNS and CDR2 SASEGT. Deletions cut 10 bases from V and 0 bases from J, with 17 bases between. CDR3 residues: CATARALGSTDTQYF. CDR3 coding DNA: TGTGCCACCGCCAGGGCATTAGGCAGCACAGATACGCAGTATTTT.

This clonotype was recorded many times. At one of its ends the junction is not consistent with the germline gene, which may arise from a read error. The gene calls are TRBV12-3 or TRBV12-4 and TRBJ2-2, with no clear D. This CDR3 is 11 amino acids long. The CDR3 protein is CASSLRGELFF. The CDR3 nucleotides read TGCGCCAGCAGCCTCCGAGGGGAGCTGTTTTTT.

The genes are TRBV5-1 and TRBJ1-1; 7 bases agree with TRBD1. In germline, CDR1 is SGHRS, CDR2 YFSETQ. The CDR3 is made up of 15 amino acids. J was trimmed by 5 bases and V by 1 base; bases with no gene match: 8. CDR3 amino acids: CASSLSEGARTEAFF. CDR3 in DNA: TGCGCCAGCAGCTTGTCGGAGGGGGCGCGGACTGAAGCTTTCTTT.

This clonotype was detected ten times or more. V and J are TRBV6-2 or TRBV6-3 and TRBJ2-1; no clear D gene. V was pared by 7 bases and J by 0 bases, with 13 bases between. The length of the CDR3 is 15 residues. The germline gives CDR1 MNHEY, CDR2 SVGEGT. DNA of the CDR3: TGTGCCAGCACCTTGGCGTCGAGCTCCTACAATGAGCAGTTCTTC. It is translated as CASTLASSSYNEQFF.

Ten or more counts support this clonotype. V and J are TRBV29-1 and TRBJ2-5, with D maybe TRBD2 (5 bases). V lost 8 bases and J 0 bases, leaving 10 bases between the germline ends. The CDR3 consists of 12 residues. Germline CDR1 SQVTM, CDR2 ANQGSEA. CDR3 loop: CSLLENQETQYF. The CDR3 DNA is TGCAGCCTACTAGAGAACCAAGAGACCCAGTACTTC.

This clonotype was found a few times. The junction differs from germline at one of its ends, possibly a read error. The chain links TRBV7-7 to TRBJ2-5, with D hard to call. CDR1 and CDR2 from the germline V gene are SSHAT and FNYEAQ (reference sequence). The CDR3 consists of 14 residues. The CDR3, as DNA: TGTGCTAGCAGCAGACGGAACGTCCAAGAGACCCAGTACTTC. Translating it yields CASSRRNVQETQYF.

This clonotype has a count of ten or more. The chain uses TRBV20-1 and TRBJ1-1; no firm D call. Germline loops: CDR1 DFQATT, CDR2 SNEGSKA (reference sequence). This CDR3 spans 14 amino acids. Trimming took 5 bases from V and 5 from J, leaving 18 bases between them. In DNA form, the CDR3 reads TGCAGTGCTGCGGCCCCGGGAAAGAAGACTGAAGCTTTCTTT. Protein sequence: CSAAAPGKKTEAFF.

The sample holds many counts of this clonotype. The chain employs TRBV7-9 and TRBJ2-1; D is unclear. There are 12 residues in the CDR3. Germline V lookup: CDR1 SEHNR, CDR2 FQNEAQ (reference sequence). The V gene lost 0 bases and the J gene lost 5 bases, with 2 bases spanning the gap. The CDR3 region is CASSLADNEQFF. CDR3 nucleotide sequence: TGTGCCAGCAGCTTAGCGGACAATGAGCAGTTCTTC.

This clonotype is a singleton in its sample. This may stem from a read error, because a much larger clone lies one nucleotide away. The chain links TRBV7-2 to TRBJ2-3; D possibly corresponds to TRBD1 (5 bases). The CDR3 contains 11 residues. The V gene's germline CDR1 is SGHTA and CDR2 FQGNSA. The CDR3 nucleotides are TGTGCCAGCGGGGCTGCGGATACGGAGTATTTT. This encodes CASGAADTEYF.

The chain links TRBV27 to TRBJ1-1; D not certain. CDR1 is MNHEY, CDR2 SMNVEV, per germline (reference sequence). The V and J ends lost 5 bases and 0 bases respectively, with 7 bases between them. This CDR3 has 13 amino acids. CDR3 coding DNA: TGTGCCAGCAGTAAGACGGTGAACACTGAAGCTTTCTTT. Its translation is CASSKTVNTEAFF.

This clonotype has a count of ten or more. The gene calls are TRBV7-9 and TRBJ1-2, with 10 bases identical to TRBD1. Germline V gene data show CDR1 as SEHNR and CDR2 as FQNEAQ (reference sequence). The CDR3 covers 13 residues. V gave up 5 bases and J gave up 6 bases; unmatched junction bases: 3. The CDR3 loop reads CASSRGTGDGYTF. In nucleotides, the CDR3 is TGTGCCAGCAGCAGAGGGACAGGGGATGGCTACACCTTC.

There are many counts of this clonotype. The chain uses TRBV29-1 and TRBJ1-4, with D maybe TRBD1 (6 bases). The CDR3 is 12 amino acids. Trimming shortened V by 7 bases and J by 6 bases, and 12 bases separated the two germline ends. In germline, CDR1 is SQVTM, CDR2 ANQGSEA. The CDR3 sequence is CSGGTPDEKLFF. Here the CDR3 DNA reads TGCAGCGGAGGGACACCGGATGAAAAACTGTTTTTT.

This chain uses TRBV25-1 with TRBJ2-1; 10 bases line up with TRBD2. The germline CDR1 and CDR2 sequences are MGHDK and SYGVNS. There are 15 residues in the CDR3. V was clipped by 6 bases and J by 3 bases; unmatched bases: 5. Written as DNA, the CDR3 is TGTGCCAGCAGGATAGCGGGAGGAATCTACAATGAGCAGTTCTTC. Encoded protein: CASRIAGGIYNEQFF. Full variable domain (missing parts from reference TRBV25-1 and TRBJ2-1): EADIYQTPRYLVIGTGKKITLECSQTMGHDKMYWYQQDPGMELHLIHYSYGVNSTEKGDLSSESTVSRIRTEHFPLTLESARPSHTSQYLCASRIAGGIYNEQFFGPGTRLTVL.

This rearrangement joins TRBV7-2 to TRBJ2-5; D is undetermined. V shed 1 base and J shed 6 bases, with 12 bases lying between them. The germline V gene has CDR1 SGHTA and CDR2 FQGNSA. The CDR3 covers 14 residues. CDR3 protein: CASSLVSARQTQYF. In DNA form, the CDR3 reads TGTGCCAGCAGCTTAGTCAGTGCCAGACAGACCCAGTACTTC.